These 18 T cell receptor beta chains were sequenced from one sample in a study of regulatory T cells in long-lasting Graves disease. iRepertoire HTBI primers and Arm-PCR of CDR3 regions built TCR beta libraries. One entry per CDR3 protein, called by TCRdb with MiXCR from the multiplex PCR reads. The repertoire holds 400,000 to 550,000 distinct CDR3 sequences, less than 20% seen once, with under 30% in the top ten. The time point denotes: newly diagnosed GD, antithyroid drugs for less than 3 months. Preparation of the TCR library used RNA extracted from PBMCs. This same sample was also part of a study on T cells in Graves' hyperthyroidism and ophthalmopathy.

Sequenced here: peripheral blood mononuclear cells (PBMCs), sampled at new diagnosis, from a patient treated with antithyroid drugs. The receptors stem from a woman in her late teens or twenties with Graves disease.

This clonotype appeared many times. The chain recombines TRBV6-1 with TRBJ2-3; 8 bases are a match to TRBD1. The germline V gene encodes CDR1 MNHNS and CDR2 SASEGT. The V segment lost 7 bases and the J segment 2 bases; nucleotides outside the gene matches: 5. The CDR3 is 14 residues long. CDR3 loop: CASTRDRNTDTQYF. The CDR3 DNA follows: TGTGCCAGCACTCGGGACAGGAACACAGATACGCAGTATTTT.

This clonotype was recorded at least ten times. The chain has TRBV28 and TRBJ1-5; tentatively, D is TRBD1 (6 bases). This CDR3 has 16 residues. V lost 2 bases and J 2 bases, leaving 13 bases between the germline ends. Germline CDR1 and CDR2: MDHEN and SYDVKM. The CDR3 nucleotides read TGTGCCAGCAGTTTAAGCACAGGGTATGGCAATCAGCCCCAGCATTTT. This gives the protein CASSLSTGYGNQPQHF.

This clonotype was counted at least ten times. Germline is not matched at one junction end, which may reflect a read error. V usage is TRBV28 and J usage is TRBJ2-3; 10 bases fit TRBD2. The germline V gene has CDR1 MDHEN and CDR2 SYDVKM. CDR3 size: 14 residues. This chain's CDR3 is CASSLGTSVDPQYF. The CDR3 DNA reads as TGTGCCAGCAGTTTAGGGACTAGCGTAGATCCGCAGTATTTT. Variable domain in full (rest from reference TRBV28 and TRBJ2-3): DVKVTQSSRYLVKRTGEKVFLECVQDMDHENMFWYRQDPGLGLRLIYFSYDVKMKEKGDIPEGYSVSREKKERFSLILESASTNQTSMYLCASSLGTSVDPQYFGPGTRLTVL.

This clonotype was detected a few times. The gene calls are TRBV6-1 and TRBJ2-1; TRBD2 matches 7 bases. V shed 6 bases, J shed 10 bases, and the junction held 12 bases outside the gene matches. In germline, CDR1 is MNHNS, CDR2 SASEGT. The CDR3 runs to 14 residues. DNA for the CDR3: TGTGCCAGCAGCTCTAGGGAGGGCCCCCGAGAGCAGTTCTTC. As protein: CASSSREGPREQFF.

This clonotype was seen repeatedly, ten times or more. The chain combines TRBV6-1 with TRBJ1-3; no firm D call. The CDR3 spans 15 residues. With 4 bases removed from V and 0 bases from J, the gap between germline ends came to 10 bases. The germline gives CDR1 MNHNS, CDR2 SASEGT. The CDR3 loop is CASSVRIGSGNTIYF. CDR3 in DNA: TGTGCCAGCAGTGTCCGGATTGGCTCTGGAAACACCATATATTTT.

The chain links TRBV7-8 to TRBJ2-3; the match to TRBD2 covers 11 bases. V lost 5 bases and J lost 4; bases outside the gene matches: 2. CDR1 SGHVS and CDR2 FQNEAQ come from the germline V gene. This CDR3 has 14 amino acids. CDR3 sequence reads: CASSTSGSADTQYF. The DNA of the CDR3 is TGTGCCAGCAGCACTAGCGGGAGTGCAGATACGCAGTATTTT.

The rearrangement uses TRBV25-1 and TRBJ2-1; D ambiguous. Germline CDR1 is MGHDK and CDR2 is SYGVNS. Trimming took off 1 base at V and 14 bases at J, with 9 bases between the two ends. This CDR3 is built from 11 residues. CDR3 protein: CASSELVGKFF. CDR3 DNA sequence: TGTGCCAGCAGTGAATTAGTAGGGAAGTTCTTC.

CDR3 loop: CSVLSTEAFF. The CDR3 coding sequence is TGCAGCGTTCTGTCCACTGAAGCTTTCTTT. J is TRBJ1-1 and V is TRBV29-1; D gene ambiguous. The germline V gene encodes CDR1 SQVTM and CDR2 ANQGSEA. The CDR3 is 10 residues long. V was cut by 5 bases and J by 4 bases, with 5 bases left in between.

In its sample, this clonotype was seen a few times. The rearrangement joins TRBV30 to TRBJ2-1, with 9 bases lining up with TRBD1. CDR3 length: 12 residues. V trimming: 7 bases; J trimming: 8 bases; junction bases outside the gene matches: 6. Germline values: CDR1 GTSNPN, CDR2 SVGIG (reference sequence). CDR3 amino acids: CAFPGQGYEQFF. As DNA, the CDR3 is TGTGCCTTTCCGGGACAGGGCTATGAGCAGTTCTTC.

This clonotype has ten or more counts. The chain recombines TRBV7-3 with TRBJ1-6; 9 bases match TRBD1. The CDR3 runs 14 residues. Germline V CDR1 and CDR2: SGHTA, FQGTGA. After removal of 5 bases from V and 10 bases from J, the junction contained 6 bases not matched to a gene. CDR3 coding DNA: TGTGCCAGCAGCAGCACAGGGGGCGAATCACCCCTCCACTTT. It is translated as CASSSTGGESPLHF.

This clonotype has only a few counts. The chain combines TRBV6-5 with TRBJ1-5; D gene ambiguous. This CDR3 region has 15 residues. The germline CDR1 and CDR2 sequences are MNHEY and SVGAGI. Trimming stripped 0 bases from V and 4 bases from J, with 10 bases between. The chain's CDR3 is CASSYSMPGNQPQHF. CDR3 in DNA: TGTGCCAGCAGTTACTCGATGCCGGGGAATCAGCCCCAGCATTTT.

This clonotype has ten or more counts. V usage is TRBV7-2 and J usage is TRBJ2-3; possibly TRBD2 for D (6 bases). Judging by the DNA end, TRBJ2-7 fits better; the J call may be wrong. The germline V gene encodes CDR1 SGHTA and CDR2 FQGNSA. The CDR3 runs to 16 residues. The CDR3: CASSRRGSALLYEQYF. CDR3 bases: TGTGCCAGCAGTCGGAGGGGTAGCGCTCTCTTATACGAGCAGTACTTC.

This clonotype was counted only a few times. J is TRBJ2-7 and V is TRBV24-1; TRBD1 or TRBD2 may be the D gene (7 bases each). From germline, CDR1 is KGHDR and CDR2 SFDVKD. Trimming left V 4 bases short and J 3 bases short, with 18 bases between. CDR3 length: 16 residues. Here the CDR3 DNA reads TGTGCCACCAGTGACCACCGGGGAGGGGGCGTCTACGAGCAGTACTTC. Encoded protein: CATSDHRGGGVYEQYF.

This clonotype was recorded at least ten times. V usage is TRBV15 and J usage is TRBJ1-1, with a weak D call TRBD1 (5 bases). Germline assignment: CDR1 LNHNV and CDR2 YYDKDF (reference sequence). CDR3 length: 12 amino acids. Deletions cut 0 bases from V and 7 bases from J, with 6 bases between. The CDR3 bases are TGTGCCACCAGCAGAGACAGGGTTGAAGCTTTCTTT. Its protein product is CATSRDRVEAFF.

CDR3 amino acids: CASSEREGQPQHF. The CDR3 DNA reads TGTGCCAGCAGTGAAAGAGAAGGTCAGCCCCAGCATTTT. The chain is built from TRBV25-1 and TRBJ1-5; D is undetermined. V was clipped by 2 bases and J by 6 bases, with 8 bases between them. The CDR3 has 13 amino acids. The germline V gene has CDR1 MGHDK and CDR2 SYGVNS.

This clonotype was recorded many times. The rearrangement joins TRBV5-6 to TRBJ2-1, with a tentative D call TRBD2 (6 bases). V lost 0 bases to trimming and J lost 3 bases, with 13 bases between them. The CDR3 spans 16 residues. Germline V gives CDR1 SGHDT, CDR2 YYEEEE. CDR3 residues: CASSLDSGLYYNEQFF. The CDR3 nucleotides read TGTGCCAGCAGCTTGGATTCGGGACTGTACTACAATGAGCAGTTCTTC.

There are many counts of this clonotype. The chain couples TRBV12-3 or TRBV12-4 to TRBJ2-2; TRBD2 matches 8 bases. The J segment lost 5 bases and the V segment lost 6 bases, leaving 8 bases of the junction unmatched. CDR3 length equals 15 residues. The DNA of the CDR3 is TGTGCCAGCAGCCTAGTACGGGAGGGGACCGGGGAGCTGTTTTTT. It specifies CASSLVREGTGELFF.

This clonotype appeared a few times. The V and J genes are TRBV6-2 or TRBV6-3 and TRBJ2-7; unclear D gene. Trimming took off 3 bases at V and 5 bases at J, with 14 bases between the two ends. CDR1 is MNHEY, CDR2 SVGEGT, per germline. CDR3 length: 14 amino acids. The CDR3 bases are TGTGCCAGCAGTTATTCAGAGACATCGCACGAGCAGTACTTC. Amino acid sequence: CASSYSETSHEQYF.